This TCR beta chain derives from a study of siplizumab effects on memory and regulatory T cells. Overall study findings and caveats: There were only a minor fraction of alloreactive clones that mapped to unstimulated subsets. Alloreactive sequences traceable to unstimulated CD4+ memory cells were significantly reduced by siplizumab.

The assay was immunoSEQ multiplex PCR, and TCRdb's table has in-frame clones only and misses some. The sample has just over 60,000 clones, roughly 78% seen once. Trimming cost V 7 bases and J 6 bases; bases outside gene matches: 21. The length of the CDR3 is 18 residues. Germline V gene data show CDR1 as LNHNV and CDR2 as YYDKDF (reference sequence). The count of this clone is one. The antigen remains unidentified. Unstimulated naive, memory, effector memory and TEMRA subsets were subjected to sequencing in three donor pairs. The clonotype comes from a human donor in good health. The chain is built from TRBV15 and TRBJ1-1; 9 nucleotides line up with TRBD1. What was sequenced was memory CD4+ T cells sorted from blood. This CDR3 reads CATMAPGQGYLSGAEAFF. The CDR3 nucleotides are TGTGCCACCATGGCACCGGGACAGGGATACCTTTCCGGAGCTGAAGCTTTCTTT.